The 7 T cell receptor beta chains given below trace back to one sample, sequenced in a study of cytomegalovirus exposure and HLA in healthy donors. In the PCR, 60 Vbeta and 13 Jbeta primers were used. Clones were sequenced by immunoSEQ multiplex PCR, and TCRdb holds only the in-frame ones, with some missing. The repertoire table contains tens of thousands of clones. Sequencing was performed on PBMCs. The receptors originated from a man in his forties or fifties in good health and CMV-seronegative.

The chain links TRBV18 to TRBJ2-3; 8 nucleotides match TRBD1. V was pared by 3 bases and J by 2 bases, with 4 bases of the junction left unmatched. The germline V gene encodes CDR1 KGHSH and CDR2 LQKENI. This CDR3 region has 15 residues. The CDR3 loop reads CASSPLGQATDTQYF. The CDR3, as DNA: TGTGCCAGCTCACCGTTGGGACAGGCCACAGATACGCAGTATTTT. The complete variable domain, with remaining parts taken from reference TRBV18 and TRBJ2-3, reads NAGVMQNPRHLVRRRGQEARLRCSPMKGHSHVYWYRQLPEEGLKFMVYLQKENIIDESGMPKERFSAEFPKEGPSILRIQQVVRGDSAAYFCASSPLGQATDTQYFGPGTRLTVL.

The genes are TRBV19 and TRBJ1-2; 8 nucleotides match TRBD1. Germline V CDR1 and CDR2: LNHDA, SQIVND (reference sequence). This CDR3 has 14 residues. The ends lost 5 bases at V and 0 bases at J; junction bases unmatched: 2. As DNA, the CDR3 is TGTGCCAGTAGTCCGGGACAGGCTAACTATGGCTACACCTTC. Its translation is CASSPGQANYGYTF.

The V and J genes are TRBV19 and TRBJ2-5; 9 bases are shared with TRBD2. V dropped 3 bases and J dropped 6; count of bases not matched to a gene: 2. The CDR3 contains 13 residues. The germline V gene has CDR1 LNHDA and CDR2 SQIVND (reference sequence). The CDR3 DNA is TGTGCCAGTAGTATTAGCGGGGGTAAGACCCAGTACTTC. This gives the protein CASSISGGKTQYF.

This chain uses TRBV7-2 with TRBJ2-7, with 7 positions matching TRBD2. The CDR3 covers 15 residues. The germline V gene encodes CDR1 SGHTA and CDR2 FQGNSA. Trimming at V came to 5 bases and at J to 0 bases, leaving 7 bases not matched to a gene. The CDR3 sequence is CASSLSGGSSYEQYF. DNA of the CDR3: TGTGCCAGCAGCCTAAGCGGCGGGAGCTCCTACGAGCAGTACTTC.

The CDR3 region has the DNA TGTGCCAGCAGCACGGACGGACAGGTGACCTACGAGCAGTACTTC. Translating gives CASSTDGQVTYEQYF. The V and J genes are TRBV11-2 and TRBJ2-7, with TRBD1 identical over 7 bases. Unmatched junction bases numbered 9, after V lost 5 bases and J lost 2 bases. From germline, CDR1 is SGHAT and CDR2 FQNNGV. There are 15 residues in the CDR3.

The V and J genes are TRBV15 and TRBJ2-5; no clear D. Germline V gene lookup returns CDR1 LNHNV and CDR2 YYDKDF (reference sequence). This CDR3 has 15 amino acids. V was pared by 0 bases and J by 1 base, with 9 bases between. The CDR3: CATSRDKATQETQYF. The DNA of the CDR3 is TGTGCCACCAGCAGAGATAAAGCGACCCAAGAGACCCAGTACTTC.

This chain uses TRBV30 with TRBJ1-5, with D perhaps matching TRBD1 (5 bases). V lost 5 bases, J lost 2 bases, and 13 bases lay in between. This CDR3 region has 14 residues. Germline lookup yields CDR1 GTSNPN and CDR2 SVGIG (reference sequence). The CDR3, as DNA: TGTGCCTGGGATGGGACTGGGGGCAATCAGCCCCAGCATTTT. The encoded protein is CAWDGTGGNQPQHF.